Below are 18 T cell receptor beta chains sequenced from a single sample in a study of CD8+ T cells in alopecia areata. Treatment reported: oral pan-JAK inhibitor, 5-10 mg twice daily. RNA extraction and reverse transcription yielded cDNA as sequencing template. Sequenced by immunoSEQ multiplex PCR; TCRdb stores in-frame clones only, minus some. The profile covers 200,000 or so clones, with around two fifths appearing a single time and 0.48% taken by the ten largest. The material sequenced was CD4+ T cells sorted from blood, taken around week 31, from a patient treated with tofacitinib. The source of these receptors is a human donor with alopecia areata.

This chain connects TRBV9 to TRBJ1-5; D gene ambiguous. Trimming took off 0 bases at V and 5 bases at J, with 15 bases between the two ends. CDR3 length: 16 residues. Germline CDR1 SGDLS, CDR2 YYNGEE. CDR3 sequence (DNA): TGTGCCAGCAGCGTAGAAGGTTCCAGGCTTCATCAGCCCCAGCATTTT. Translated, it gives CASSVEGSRLHQPQHF.

This clone was seen more than once but under ten times. The chain recombines TRBV30 with TRBJ1-4, with 7 bases fitting TRBD1. CDR3 size: 13 residues. Germline loops: CDR1 GTSNPN, CDR2 SVGIG (reference sequence). With V trimmed by 2 bases and J by 7 bases, 4 bases remained unmatched. The CDR3 region has the DNA TGTGCCTGGAGTCCTACAGGGGTTGAAAAACTGTTTTTT. Translation gives CAWSPTGVEKLFF.

V and J are TRBV5-1 and TRBJ2-1, with D hard to call. The CDR3 is made up of 12 amino acids. Trimming shortened V by 2 bases and J by 9 bases, and 9 bases separated the two germline ends. The germline gives CDR1 SGHRS, CDR2 YFSETQ. CDR3 nucleotide sequence: TGCGCCAGCAGCTTCTCGGGTCGTGAGCAGTTCTTC. Translation gives CASSFSGREQFF.

This clone was picked up a small number of times. The chain uses TRBV6-1 and TRBJ1-5; perhaps TRBD1 as D (6 bases). Per germline, CDR1 MNHNS and CDR2 SASEGT. V was trimmed by 5 bases and J by 3 bases, leaving 11 bases between them. This CDR3 is built from 14 residues. The DNA for the CDR3 is TGTGCCAGCAGTCGGGGGCGCGACAATCAGCCCCAGCATTTT. Protein: CASSRGRDNQPQHF.

The chain joins TRBV2 to TRBJ2-7, with D possibly matching TRBD2 (6 bases). CDR3 length equals 15 residues. V was cut by 8 bases and J by 0 bases, with 17 bases left in between. Germline loops: CDR1 SNHLY, CDR2 FYNNEI. This CDR3 reads CASVRDVTSSYEQYF. CDR3 DNA sequence: TGTGCCAGCGTAAGGGACGTGACTAGCTCCTACGAGCAGTACTTC.

Details on this clone: Other DNA sequences in this specimen translate into the identical CDR3. The gene calls are TRBV6-5 and TRBJ1-3; maybe TRBD1 (5 bases). Germline V lookup: CDR1 MNHEY, CDR2 SVGAGI. CDR3 length equals 14 residues. Trimming stripped 2 bases from V and 4 bases from J, with 9 bases between. This chain's CDR3 is CASSYLQGGNTIYF. The CDR3 DNA follows: TGTGCCAGCAGTTACCTGCAGGGAGGAAACACCATATATTTT.

This clone has more than one count but fewer than ten. The rearrangement links TRBV2 to TRBJ1-2, with TRBD1 as a possible D gene (5 bases). Trimming removed 1 base from V and 11 bases from J, with 17 bases in between. The length of the CDR3 is 14 residues. Germline CDR1 and CDR2: SNHLY and FYNNEI. The CDR3 nucleotides read TGTGCCAGCAGTGAAGGGGGCAGGGAACGGCATTACACCTTC. Residues: CASSEGGRERHYTF.

This clone was found a few times. This chain links TRBV6-6 with TRBJ1-3, with D unclear. Trimming pared 2 bases from V and 0 bases from J, leaving 5 bases between. CDR3 length: 14 residues. Looked up from germline, CDR1 is MNHNY and CDR2 is SVGAGI (reference sequence). CDR3 nucleotides: TGTGCCAGCAGTTACGGTGACTCTGGAAACACCATATATTTT. Its protein is CASSYGDSGNTIYF.

In its sample, this clone was seen a few times. The chain is built from TRBV7-3 and TRBJ2-1, with 11 bases matching TRBD2. The germline V gene encodes CDR1 SGHTA and CDR2 FQGTGA. This CDR3 comprises 13 residues. J gave up 9 bases and V 5 bases, and 3 bases lay outside the gene matches. Here the CDR3 reads CASSRLAGSEQFF. For the CDR3, the DNA is TGTGCCAGCAGCCGACTAGCGGGATCTGAGCAGTTCTTC.

The gene calls are TRBV7-9 and TRBJ2-2; 9 bases map to TRBD1. V lost 6 bases to trimming and J lost 6 bases; unmatched junction nucleotides: 2. CDR1 and CDR2 from the germline V gene are SEHNR and FQNEAQ (reference sequence). The CDR3 extends over 13 amino acids. In DNA form, the CDR3 reads TGTGCCAGCAGACGACAGGGGGCCGGGGAGCTGTTTTTT. Translating gives CASRRQGAGELFF.

The sample holds a few counts of this clone. The V gene is TRBV30, the J gene TRBJ2-1; 10 positions agree with TRBD2. J lost 1 base, V lost 3 bases, and 6 bases had no gene match. Germline V CDR1 and CDR2: GTSNPN, SVGIG (reference sequence). The CDR3 is 16 residues long. CDR3 coding DNA: TGTGCCTGGAGGGACCTAGCGGGAGTGTCCTACAATGAGCAGTTCTTC. Translating gives CAWRDLAGVSYNEQFF.

This chain uses TRBV5-1 with TRBJ2-4; D not certain. The germline V and J ends were trimmed by 6 bases and 2 bases, with 12 bases remaining between them. The CDR3 covers 14 residues. From germline, CDR1 is SGHRS and CDR2 YFSETQ. The CDR3 spells CASTGGVTKNIQYF. In nucleotides, the CDR3 is TGCGCCAGCACAGGTGGGGTTACCAAAAACATTCAGTACTTC.

The rearrangement uses TRBV2 and TRBJ1-1; a possible D gene is TRBD1 (6 bases). The CDR3 covers 13 residues. CDR1 SNHLY and CDR2 FYNNEI come from the germline V gene. V was cut by 6 bases and J by 6 bases, with 14 bases left in between. The CDR3 DNA reads TGTGCCAGCAGCCCACAGGGACGGCCTGAAGCTTTCTTT. As protein: CASSPQGRPEAFF.

This chain links TRBV15 with TRBJ2-1, with D possibly matching TRBD1 (6 bases). V was clipped by 0 bases and J by 6 bases, with 12 bases between them. Germline assignment: CDR1 LNHNV and CDR2 YYDKDF (reference sequence). The CDR3 is made up of 15 amino acids. Here the CDR3 reads CATSRDPGQVNEQFF. The CDR3 region has the DNA TGTGCCACCAGCAGAGACCCGGGACAAGTCAATGAGCAGTTCTTC.

The chain recombines TRBV5-1 with TRBJ2-1; weak D call: TRBD2 (5 bases). The germline V gene has CDR1 SGHRS and CDR2 YFSETQ. The CDR3 contains 15 residues. V was shortened by 5 bases and J by 0 bases, with 12 bases between the two germline ends. The CDR3 region is CASREATSSYNEQFF. The CDR3, as DNA: TGCGCCAGCAGGGAGGCAACGAGCTCCTACAATGAGCAGTTCTTC.

The chain uses TRBV9 and TRBJ1-2, with D perhaps matching TRBD1 (6 bases). Germline-derived CDR1 and CDR2 are SGDLS and YYNGEE. CDR3 length: 14 amino acids. Trimming cost V 3 bases and J 13 bases, with 22 bases left between them. The CDR3 DNA follows: TGTGCCAGCAGCGACAGGCAGAAAGGGGGGCGGGCCACCTTC. Its protein product is CASSDRQKGGRATF.

This rearrangement joins TRBV6-6 to TRBJ1-1, with D perhaps TRBD1 (5 bases). The ends were cut back, 5 bases at V and 4 bases at J, with 17 bases in the middle. Germline V lookup: CDR1 MNHNY, CDR2 SVGAGI (reference sequence). The CDR3 runs to 15 residues. CDR3 nucleotide sequence: TGTGCCAGCAGTGCGGGCCTCCCCGGGGGCACTGAAGCTTTCTTT. Its translation: CASSAGLPGGTEAFF.

This clone occurred a few times. The rearrangement links TRBV2 to TRBJ2-5, with 7 nucleotides matching TRBD1. This CDR3 comprises 12 residues. V gave up 11 bases and J gave up 2 bases; unmatched junction bases: 5. Germline CDR1 is SNHLY and CDR2 is FYNNEI. The CDR3 is CAGTENQETQYF. The CDR3 nucleotides are TGTGCCGGGACAGAGAATCAAGAGACCCAGTACTTC.